The clone carrying this T cell receptor (beta chain) qualifies as large. The target antigen is unknown. This sample also contains other DNA sequences that code for the same CDR3. V lost 5 bases to trimming and J lost 3 bases; unmatched junction nucleotides: 4. This CDR3 contains 13 residues. CDR1 is SEHNR, CDR2 FQNEAQ, per germline (reference sequence). Two or more post-ART PBMC samples, plus at least one pre-ART sample, were available for each donor. The data belong to a study of long-term antiretroviral therapy in people with HIV. Sequencing used immunoSEQ v3.0 at survey level. Clones were sequenced by immunoSEQ multiplex PCR, and TCRdb holds only the in-frame ones, with some missing. The table lists fewer than 20,000 clones, about 81% of them singletons, with 12% to 15% in the top ten. The study's findings and limits: At every time point, clones expanded before ART dominated the repertoire. Post-ART, diversity grew, though it stayed under transplant donor control levels. HIV repertoires spanned narrower CDR3 length ranges than controls.

The source is a woman aged 50 to 60 with HIV. This specimen was unsorted PBMCs, taken 0.3 years after starting antiretroviral therapy. V usage is TRBV7-9 and J usage is TRBJ2-7; the match to TRBD1 covers 7 bases. This CDR3 reads CASSPRQGYEQYF. The CDR3 nucleotides are TGTGCCAGCAGCCCCAGACAGGGCTACGAGCAGTACTTC.